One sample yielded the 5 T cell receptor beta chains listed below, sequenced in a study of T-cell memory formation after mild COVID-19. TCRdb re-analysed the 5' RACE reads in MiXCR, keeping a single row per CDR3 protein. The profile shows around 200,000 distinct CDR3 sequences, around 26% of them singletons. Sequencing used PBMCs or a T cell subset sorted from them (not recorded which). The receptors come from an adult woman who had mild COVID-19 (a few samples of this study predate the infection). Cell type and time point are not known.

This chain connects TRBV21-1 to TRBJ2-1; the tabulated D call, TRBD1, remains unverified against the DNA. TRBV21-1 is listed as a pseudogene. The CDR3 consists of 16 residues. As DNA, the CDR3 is TGTGCCAGCAGCAAATGCCCCTGGAAGGGCGAAGATGAGCAGTTCTTC. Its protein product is CASSKCPWKGEDEQFF.

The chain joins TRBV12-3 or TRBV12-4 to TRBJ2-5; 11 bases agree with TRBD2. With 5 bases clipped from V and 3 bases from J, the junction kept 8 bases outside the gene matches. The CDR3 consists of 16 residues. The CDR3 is CASSPPSTSGEETQYF. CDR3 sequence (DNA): TGTGCCAGCAGTCCCCCCTCGACTAGCGGGGAAGAGACCCAGTACTTC.

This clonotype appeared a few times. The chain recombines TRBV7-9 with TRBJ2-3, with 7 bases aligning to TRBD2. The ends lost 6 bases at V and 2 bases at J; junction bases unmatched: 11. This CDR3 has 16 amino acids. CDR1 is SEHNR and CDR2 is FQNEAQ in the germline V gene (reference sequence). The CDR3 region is CASSRRPSGTTDTQYF. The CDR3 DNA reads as TGTGCCAGCAGTCGTCGTCCTAGCGGTACCACAGATACGCAGTATTTT.

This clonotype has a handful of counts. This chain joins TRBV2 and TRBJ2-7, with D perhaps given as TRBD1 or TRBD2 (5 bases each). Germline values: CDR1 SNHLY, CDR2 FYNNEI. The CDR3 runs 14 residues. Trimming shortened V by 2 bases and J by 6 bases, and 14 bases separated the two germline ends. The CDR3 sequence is CASSEIGTPLEQYF. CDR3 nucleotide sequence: TGTGCCAGCAGTGAAATCGGGACGCCCCTCGAGCAGTACTTC.

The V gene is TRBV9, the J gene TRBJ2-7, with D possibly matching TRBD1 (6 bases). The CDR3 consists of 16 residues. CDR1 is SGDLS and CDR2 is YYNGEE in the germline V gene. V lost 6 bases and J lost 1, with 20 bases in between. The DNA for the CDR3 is TGTGCCAGCACCCCAGGGGTAGGGAAGGGATCCTACGAGCAGTACTTC. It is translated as CASTPGVGKGSYEQYF.